This T cell receptor beta chain was recorded in a study of blood T cells in healthy people across ages. Study results and limitations: Donor CMV infection status was unknown, possibly confounding age-related changes in expanded clonotypes.

Comment on this clonotype: Its antigen remains unidentified. It may be a read error: a sequence one base away is much more abundant.

This CDR3 spans 11 amino acids. The V gene's germline CDR1 is DFQATT and CDR2 SNEGSKA (reference sequence). Sample-barcoded 5' priming and a J-beta primer mix drove a second PCR of roughly 7 to 11 cycles. MiXCR, applied by TCRdb to the 5' RACE reads, yields one record per CDR3 protein. The sample yields 720,000 or so distinct CDR3 sequences, around 38% seen once. The receptor was isolated from a man at least 80 years old in good health. Input material: blood. The chain has TRBV20-1 and TRBJ2-3; no firm D call. The CDR3 loop is CSARWADTRYF. CDR3 in DNA: TGCAGTGCTAGATGGGCGGATACGCGGTATTTT.